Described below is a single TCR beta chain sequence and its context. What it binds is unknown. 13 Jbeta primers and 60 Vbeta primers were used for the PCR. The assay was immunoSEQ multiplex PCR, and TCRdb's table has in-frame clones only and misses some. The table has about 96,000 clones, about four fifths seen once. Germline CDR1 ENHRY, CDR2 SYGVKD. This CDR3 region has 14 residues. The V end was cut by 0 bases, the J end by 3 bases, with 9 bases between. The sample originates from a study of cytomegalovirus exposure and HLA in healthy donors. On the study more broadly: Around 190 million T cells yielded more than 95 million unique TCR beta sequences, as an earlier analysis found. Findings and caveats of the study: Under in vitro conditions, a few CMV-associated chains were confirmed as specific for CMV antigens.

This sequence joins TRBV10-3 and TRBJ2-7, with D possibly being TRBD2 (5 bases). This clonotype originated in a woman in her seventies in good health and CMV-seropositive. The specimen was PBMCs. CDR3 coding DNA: TGTGCCATCAGTGAGTCGACTCGGGGCTACGAGCAGTACTTC. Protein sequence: CAISESTRGYEQYF.